This T cell receptor (beta chain) was sequenced in a study of blood T cell repertoires in COVID-19. As for the study in general: From the United States, Italy and Spain came samples of acute and convalescent COVID-19.

Assay used: immunoSEQ multiplex PCR; TCRdb lists only in-frame clones, some missing. This sample yields about 67,000 clones, of which roughly four fifths are seen a single time; over 40% belongs to the top ten. With V trimmed by 0 bases and J by 8 bases, 7 bases remained unmatched. Germline V gives CDR1 SGDLS, CDR2 YYNGEE. The CDR3 has 15 amino acids. The specimen sequenced was peripheral blood. This receptor was taken from a human donor in a cohort sampled during active COVID-19. This chain uses TRBV9 with TRBJ2-1; 8 positions agree with TRBD2. The CDR3 loop is CASSVDNGGAYEQFF. The CDR3 coding sequence is TGTGCCAGCAGCGTAGATAACGGGGGGGCGTATGAGCAGTTCTTC.